The 19 T cell receptor beta chains in this list originate from one sample, sequenced in a study. TCRdb called the 5' RACE reads again in MiXCR, with one record for every CDR3 protein. The sample records around 37,000 distinct CDR3 sequences, 29% being singletons. The sample consisted of memory CD4+ T cells sorted from a lymph node. The subset here: memory CD4+ T cells, CD4+CD45RO+CD25-. The receptors derive from a female donor with breast cancer.

This clonotype was seen only a few times. This chain connects TRBV24-1 to TRBJ1-5; D is perhaps TRBD1 (5 bases). V was clipped by 9 bases and J by 3 bases, with 14 bases between them. The CDR3 spans 14 residues. Germline CDR1 is KGHDR and CDR2 is SFDVKD. CDR3 in DNA: TGTGCCACCTCCGACCCAGGGTTCAATCAGCCCCAGCATTTT. It codes for CATSDPGFNQPQHF.

In this sample, this clonotype turned up once. The V call is TRBV5-1, the J call TRBJ2-1; TRBD2 matches 13 bases. This CDR3 has 16 amino acids. CDR1 and CDR2 (germline): SGHRS, YFSETQ. V lost 2 bases, J lost 8 bases, and 7 bases stayed unmatched. The CDR3 nucleotides read TGCGCCAGCAGCTTCCTCGGACTAGCGGGAGATGATGAGCAGTTCTTC. Encoded protein: CASSFLGLAGDDEQFF.

Details on this clonotype: A much more abundant neighbour one base away suggests this may be a read error. The CDR3, as DNA: TGTGCCAGCAGCCCAGTCTTCTCCGGGGAGCTGTTTTTT. It specifies CASSPVFSGELFF. The genes are TRBV9 and TRBJ2-2; D is undetermined. The CDR3 loop spans 13 amino acids. The germline V gene encodes CDR1 SGDLS and CDR2 YYNGEE. V gave up 4 bases and J gave up 6 bases, with 10 bases separating them.

The chain uses TRBV6-5 and TRBJ1-5; no clear D gene. V lost 2 bases and J 5 bases, leaving 10 bases between the germline ends. The CDR3 extends over 14 amino acids. The germline V gene encodes CDR1 MNHEY and CDR2 SVGAGI. The CDR3 is CASSYGLEDQPQHF. The CDR3 DNA reads TGTGCCAGCAGTTACGGACTAGAGGATCAGCCCCAGCATTTT.

The genes are TRBV5-5 and TRBJ2-1, with D tentatively TRBD2 (5 bases). Germline V gene data show CDR1 as SGHKS and CDR2 as YYEKEE (reference sequence). This CDR3 has 12 amino acids. Trimming cost V 4 bases and J 10 bases, with 12 bases left between them. As DNA, the CDR3 is TGTGCCAGCAGCGCCAAGGAGGAGGAGCAGTTCTTC. Translating gives CASSAKEEEQFF.

This clonotype was recorded many times. The V gene is TRBV6-1, the J gene TRBJ2-7; D unclear. The CDR3 has 12 residues. CDR1 is MNHNS, CDR2 SASEGT, per germline. Trimming took off 6 bases at V and 3 bases at J, with 9 bases between the two ends. CDR3 protein: CASRGSHYEQYF. CDR3 nucleotides: TGTGCCAGCAGAGGCAGCCACTACGAGCAGTACTTC.

This clonotype was detected only once. This chain connects TRBV7-9 to TRBJ1-2; D gene uncertain. Germline V CDR1 and CDR2: SEHNR, FQNEAQ (reference sequence). The V and J ends lost 4 bases and 8 bases respectively, with 8 bases between them. The CDR3 runs to 11 residues. The CDR3 DNA reads TGTGCCAGCAGCTCGGCGAGGGGCTACACCTTC. It specifies CASSSARGYTF.

This clonotype was counted at least ten times. The gene calls are TRBV29-1 and TRBJ1-1, with 7 positions matching TRBD1. The CDR3 covers 13 residues. Losses at the gene ends were 6 bases for V and 4 bases for J; bases not matched to a gene: 8. Germline V gives CDR1 SQVTM, CDR2 ANQGSEA. This CDR3 reads CSVFRQGSTEAFF. In DNA, the CDR3 is TGCAGCGTGTTTAGACAGGGTAGCACTGAAGCTTTCTTT.

V gene TRBV6-5 combines with J gene TRBJ1-5; 9 nucleotides align to TRBD1. V was clipped by 4 bases and J by 1 base; unmatched bases: 5. The CDR3 has 16 amino acids. The germline gives CDR1 MNHEY, CDR2 SVGAGI. The DNA of the CDR3 is TGTGCCAGCAGTTCCGCTGGACAGGGGAGCAATCAGCCCCAGCATTTT. It codes for CASSSAGQGSNQPQHF.

The chain carries TRBV5-4 and TRBJ2-3; a weak D match, TRBD2 (6 bases). The germline gives CDR1 SGHNT, CDR2 YYREEE (reference sequence). CDR3 length: 15 residues. V lost 0 bases and J 2 bases, leaving 10 bases between the germline ends. CDR3 loop: CASSLAGGATDTQYF. The DNA for the CDR3 is TGTGCCAGCAGCTTGGCCGGGGGAGCCACAGATACGCAGTATTTT.

This clonotype was seen a few times. This chain links TRBV10-2 with TRBJ2-7; no reliable D call. Germline V lookup: CDR1 WSHSY, CDR2 SAAADI. The CDR3 is 13 residues long. The V end was cut by 7 bases, the J end by 3 bases, with 13 bases between. Written as DNA, the CDR3 is TGCGCCAGCAATCCCGGGTCTCACTACGAGCAGTACTTC. This encodes CASNPGSHYEQYF.

Ten or more counts support this clonotype. The genes are TRBV5-1 and TRBJ1-1; TRBD1 might be the D (5 bases). Germline V gene sequence: CDR1 SGHRS, CDR2 YFSETQ. There are 12 residues in the CDR3. V was pared by 6 bases and J by 5 bases, with 11 bases between. The CDR3 DNA is TGCGCCAGCAAACGCGAGGGGACTGAAGCTTTCTTT. The encoded protein is CASKREGTEAFF.

This clonotype was recorded at least ten times. V and J are TRBV20-1 and TRBJ2-1; 9 bases fit TRBD2. Looked up from germline, CDR1 is DFQATT and CDR2 is SNEGSKA (reference sequence). The CDR3 contains 17 residues. Trimming at V came to 0 bases and at J to 4 bases, leaving 10 bases not matched to a gene. The CDR3 loop reads CSARELSGRTGYNEQFF. The CDR3, as DNA: TGCAGTGCTAGAGAATTGAGCGGGAGGACCGGTTACAATGAGCAGTTCTTC.

The J gene is TRBJ2-6, the V gene TRBV6-5; D is perhaps TRBD1 (6 bases). The CDR3 extends over 14 amino acids. Germline V gives CDR1 MNHEY, CDR2 SVGAGI. V shed 5 bases and J shed 3 bases, with 8 bases lying between them. The CDR3 DNA follows: TGTGCCAGCAGTGCCAGGGGTGGGGCCAACGTCCTGACTTTC. This sequence encodes CASSARGGANVLTF.

This clonotype appeared a few times. This chain connects TRBV2 to TRBJ1-1; no definite D call. Germline V gives CDR1 SNHLY, CDR2 FYNNEI. This CDR3 spans 14 amino acids. V was pared by 4 bases and J by 0 bases, with 9 bases between. CDR3 sequence (DNA): TGTGCCAGCAGTGTTACGGGATTGAACACTGAAGCTTTCTTT. Translation: CASSVTGLNTEAFF.

In regard to this clonotype: This may arise from a read error, as a much more abundant clone is one base away. The chain recombines TRBV5-1 with TRBJ2-1; TRBD1 matches at 7 bases. The CDR3 covers 14 residues. Germline lookup yields CDR1 SGHRS and CDR2 YFSETQ. CDR3 in amino acids: CTSSSPTGFNEQFF. DNA of the CDR3: TGCACCAGCAGCTCTCCGACAGGGTTCAATGAGCAGTTCTTC. Drawing the rest from reference TRBV5-1 and TRBJ2-1, the complete variable domain is KAGVTQTPRYLIKTRGQQVTLSCSPISGHRSVSWYQQTPGQGLQFLFEYFSETQRNKGNFPGRFSGRQFSNSRSEMNVSTLELGDSALYLCTSSSPTGFNEQFFGPGTRLTVL.

The V gene is TRBV12-3 or TRBV12-4, the J gene TRBJ2-1, with 7 bases lining up with TRBD2. This CDR3 has 15 amino acids. The trim removed 0 bases at V and 4 bases at J, leaving 3 bases unmatched. This chain's CDR3 is CASSLAGGGYNEQFF. The CDR3 region has the DNA TGTGCCAGCAGTTTAGCGGGGGGGGGTTACAATGAGCAGTTCTTC.

V gene TRBV3-1 combines with J gene TRBJ2-2; 13 bases align to TRBD2. Germline assignment: CDR1 LGHDT and CDR2 YNNKEL (reference sequence). The CDR3 has 16 residues. V was pared by 4 bases and J by 7 bases, with 6 bases of the junction left unmatched. CDR3 in DNA: TGTGCCAGCAGCCCCGGACTAGCGGGAGTAAGCGGGGAGCTGTTTTTT. This sequence encodes CASSPGLAGVSGELFF.

The rearrangement links TRBV5-1 to TRBJ2-2, with TRBD2 matching 7 bases. CDR3 size: 15 residues. Germline assignment: CDR1 SGHRS and CDR2 YFSETQ. The V and J ends lost 4 bases and 3 bases, in that order; junction bases with no gene match: 6. The CDR3 region is CASSARDYHTGELFF. The CDR3 DNA is TGCGCCAGCAGCGCCCGGGACTACCACACCGGGGAGCTGTTTTTT.